Below are 14 T cell receptor beta chains sequenced from a single sample in a study of Graves' ophthalmopathy and Graves' hyperthyroidism (dated by TCRdb to 2016 to 2018). The sequencer was an Illumina HiSeq 2000. TCR beta CDR3 regions were amplified from RNA transcripts for repertoire sequencing. The first round of RT-PCR was done with HTBI primers and the Qiagen OneStep RT-PCR kit, and was followed by a second round of multiplex PCR, then size selection and purification. TCRdb reran the public reads through fastp at Q25 and MiXCR, keeping productive beta chains. Rows are combined by CDR3 protein, so each entry shows the most common genes and DNA. This sample has about 240,000 distinct CDR3 sequences in its table, and around 50% of those were observed once. Roughly half of the sample belongs to the ten largest clones. The sequenced material came from peripheral blood. Receptors originate from an adult man with Graves' ophthalmopathy.

The chain is built from TRBV10-2 and TRBJ2-7, with 8 bases that match TRBD1. The CDR3 spans 13 residues. Per germline, CDR1 WSHSY and CDR2 SAAADI. V trimming: 6 bases; J trimming: 6 bases; junction bases outside the gene matches: 7. The CDR3 nucleotides read TGCGCCAGCAGCCCCTGGACAGGGTCCGAGCAGTACTTC. This sequence encodes CASSPWTGSEQYF.

The J gene is TRBJ1-1, the V gene TRBV11-2, with TRBD1 matching 9 bases. CDR1 is SGHAT and CDR2 is FQNNGV in the germline V gene. V trimming: 6 bases; J trimming: 5 bases; junction bases outside the gene matches: 4. The CDR3 extends over 13 amino acids. The CDR3 sequence: CASSTDRGTEAFF. CDR3 DNA: TGTGCCAGCAGTACCGACAGGGGGACTGAAGCTTTCTTT.

V gene TRBV7-9 combines with J gene TRBJ2-2, with a possible D match to TRBD1 (6 bases). The germline CDR1 and CDR2 sequences are SEHNR and FQNEAQ (reference sequence). Trimming shortened V by 5 bases and J by 3 bases, and 10 bases separated the two germline ends. This CDR3 has 14 amino acids. This chain's CDR3 is CASSHTGYTGELFF. In DNA form, the CDR3 reads TGTGCCAGCAGCCATACAGGGTACACCGGGGAGCTGTTTTTT.

A few counts support this clonotype. V gene TRBV4-2 combines with J gene TRBJ2-5; no definite D call. CDR1 is LGHNA, CDR2 YNFKEQ, per germline. Trimming took 0 bases from V and 1 from J, leaving 6 bases between them. The CDR3 totals 14 residues. In DNA, the CDR3 is TGTGCCAGCAGCCAAGAATCTAGCCAAGAGACCCAGTACTTC. It encodes CASSQESSQETQYF.

This clonotype was observed many times. V is TRBV20-1 and J is TRBJ2-5; D is uncertain. The CDR3 covers 11 residues. The germline CDR1 and CDR2 sequences are DFQATT and SNEGSKA (reference sequence). Trimming stripped 3 bases from V and 2 bases from J, with 4 bases between. The DNA for the CDR3 is TGCAGTGCTAGCCGTCAAGAGACCCAGTACTTC. As protein: CSASRQETQYF.

The genes are TRBV2 and TRBJ1-2, with D unclear. This CDR3 has 16 amino acids. From germline, CDR1 is SNHLY and CDR2 FYNNEI. V lost 5 bases and J lost 2, with 18 bases in between. The CDR3 nucleotides read TGTGCCAGCAGTTTTACTTATAACAGAGGGAACTATGGCTACACCTTC. Its protein is CASSFTYNRGNYGYTF.

This clonotype has a single count. The chain carries TRBV12-3 or TRBV12-4 and TRBJ1-2; weak D call: TRBD1 (6 bases). The V gene lost 6 bases and the J gene lost 6 bases, with 17 bases spanning the gap. This CDR3 region has 14 residues. The CDR3 nucleotides are TGTGCCAGCAGCCAAAGAAGACAGGTTGATGGCTACACCTTC. Translating it yields CASSQRRQVDGYTF.

The sample holds a few counts of this clonotype. The chain couples TRBV12-3 or TRBV12-4 to TRBJ1-3; D uncertain. This CDR3 is built from 11 residues. Trimming shortened V by 2 bases and J by 7 bases, and 3 bases separated the two germline ends. In DNA form, the CDR3 reads TGTGCCAGCAGTTTAACGAACACCATATATTTT. This encodes CASSLTNTIYF.

This chain links TRBV20-1 with TRBJ2-2, with a tentative D call TRBD2 (5 bases). Germline V lookup: CDR1 DFQATT, CDR2 SNEGSKA (reference sequence). This CDR3 comprises 18 residues. The germline V and J ends were trimmed by 2 bases and 6 bases, with 25 bases remaining between them. CDR3 loop: CSARLPLTRAKKAGELFF. CDR3 in DNA: TGCAGTGCTAGACTCCCCCTTACTAGGGCCAAAAAGGCCGGGGAGCTGTTTTTT.

In this sample, this clonotype turned up once. Likely a read error: the CDR3 ends without its conserved phenylalanine or tryptophan. The DNA is left out, because the CDR3 cannot be placed on it with certainty; the CDR3 is given as TCRdb lists it. This chain connects TRBV24-1 to TRBJ1-2; TRBD1 is the table's D call, not checked against the DNA. Including both end residues, the CDR3 is 10 amino acids long. Looked up from germline, CDR1 is KGHDR and CDR2 is SFDVKD. The CDR3 reads CATSDPWTGG.

The genes are TRBV9 and TRBJ1-2; no clear D. The CDR3 runs to 12 residues. The germline gives CDR1 SGDLS, CDR2 YYNGEE. The germline V and J ends were trimmed by 2 bases and 2 bases, with 4 bases remaining between them. CDR3: CASSVLNYGYTF. DNA of the CDR3: TGTGCCAGCAGCGTTTTAAACTATGGCTACACCTTC.

This clonotype has just a few counts. V and J are TRBV12-3 or TRBV12-4 and TRBJ1-1; D is perhaps TRBD1 (6 bases). This CDR3 contains 11 residues. V lost 2 bases and J 11 bases, leaving 9 bases between the germline ends. The CDR3 sequence is CASSLRGGAFF. The CDR3, as DNA: TGTGCCAGCAGTTTAAGAGGGGGGGCTTTCTTT.

The chain uses TRBV6-5 and TRBJ2-5; unclear D gene. This CDR3 has 13 amino acids. With 0 bases removed from V and 1 base from J, the gap between germline ends came to 3 bases. CDR1 MNHEY and CDR2 SVGAGI come from the germline V gene. CDR3 amino acids: CASSYSFQETQYF. The CDR3 bases are TGTGCCAGCAGTTACTCGTTCCAAGAGACCCAGTACTTC.

In its sample, this clonotype was seen a few times. The rearrangement links TRBV6-1 to TRBJ1-2; a possible D gene is TRBD1 (5 bases). Germline V gives CDR1 MNHNS, CDR2 SASEGT. The CDR3 length is 15 residues. Trimming pared 6 bases from V and 2 bases from J, leaving 16 bases between. DNA of the CDR3: TGTGCCAGCAGGACGGGAGACAGCCTCAACTATGGCTACACCTTC. Amino acids: CASRTGDSLNYGYTF.